The 27 T cell receptor beta chains below all came from one sample that was sequenced in a study of early T cells in non-severe SARS-CoV-2 infection. TCRdb used MiXCR to reprocess the 5' RACE reads, holding one entry per CDR3 protein. The top ten clones hold 5% to 7% of a sample with roughly 88,000 distinct CDR3 sequences, 12% to 15% of them seen once. Sequencing used whole blood. The receptors shown here come from an adult who was a healthcare worker with PCR-confirmed SARS-CoV-2 infection or an uninfected control (not recorded which).

This clonotype came up many times. The chain uses TRBV10-3 and TRBJ2-3; D uncertain. Germline lookup yields CDR1 ENHRY and CDR2 SYGVKD. The length of the CDR3 is 13 residues. The germline V and J ends were trimmed by 6 bases and 0 bases, with 7 bases remaining between them. The CDR3 DNA is TGTGCCATCAGCACAACTAGCACAGATACGCAGTATTTT. This translates into CAISTTSTDTQYF.

This CDR3 reads CATLSGTGGYEQYF. CDR3 DNA sequence: TGTGCCACCCTCTCCGGGACAGGGGGCTACGAGCAGTACTTC. The chain couples TRBV10-3 to TRBJ2-7; 11 nucleotides align to TRBD1. From germline, CDR1 is ENHRY and CDR2 SYGVKD. The V and J ends lost 10 bases and 3 bases, in that order; junction bases with no gene match: 8. The CDR3 has 14 residues.

This clonotype was seen ten or more times. V gene TRBV20-1 combines with J gene TRBJ2-1; 8 bases are shared with TRBD2. The CDR3 extends over 14 amino acids. J was trimmed by 5 bases and V by 4 bases; bases with no gene match: 7. Germline V gives CDR1 DFQATT, CDR2 SNEGSKA (reference sequence). CDR3 amino acids: CSAMERGFNNEQFF. CDR3 bases: TGCAGTGCTATGGAGCGGGGGTTTAACAATGAGCAGTTCTTC.

This clonotype came up a few times. The chain joins TRBV6-4 to TRBJ1-2; TRBD1 agrees at 9 bases. Trimming removed 0 bases from V and 5 bases from J; junction bases left unmatched: 4. Germline values: CDR1 MRHNA, CDR2 SNTAGT. This CDR3 contains 15 residues. The CDR3 DNA reads as TGTGCCAGCAGTGACTCCAGGACAGGGGTTTATGGCTACACCTTC. This sequence encodes CASSDSRTGVYGYTF.

This chain uses TRBV5-8 with TRBJ2-1; tentatively, D is TRBD2 (5 bases). The CDR3 length is 15 residues. V dropped 1 base and J dropped 4 bases, with 12 bases sitting between them. Germline V gives CDR1 SGHTS, CDR2 YDEGEE. The CDR3 region has the DNA TGTGCCAGCAGCTTGCCACCTAGCTCTTACAATGAGCAGTTCTTC. It encodes CASSLPPSSYNEQFF.

In this sample, this clonotype turned up a few times. This sequence joins TRBV29-1 and TRBJ1-2; D is unclear. The V gene's germline CDR1 is SQVTM and CDR2 ANQGSEA. The CDR3 totals 11 residues. V gave up 3 bases and J gave up 6 bases, with 8 bases separating them. In DNA form, the CDR3 reads TGCAGCGTTGACGGGCCAGATGGCTACACCTTC. It specifies CSVDGPDGYTF.

The sample holds a few counts of this clonotype. This rearrangement joins TRBV6-2 or TRBV6-3 to TRBJ2-7; a possible D gene is TRBD1 (6 bases). Looked up from germline, CDR1 is MNHEY and CDR2 is SVGEGT. The CDR3 is 11 residues long. V gave up 5 bases and J gave up 6 bases, with 8 bases separating them. Here the CDR3 reads CASSHRVEQYF. The CDR3 DNA reads as TGTGCCAGCAGTCACAGGGTCGAGCAGTACTTC.

The chain combines TRBV3-1 with TRBJ2-3, with D perhaps matching TRBD2 (5 bases). V was trimmed by 6 bases and J by 4 bases, leaving 8 bases between them. The CDR3 covers 12 residues. From germline, CDR1 is LGHDT and CDR2 YNNKEL (reference sequence). CDR3 sequence reads: CASSRGPDTQYF. The CDR3 DNA reads TGTGCCAGCAGTCGAGGGCCAGATACGCAGTATTTT.

This clonotype showed up just a few times. The chain employs TRBV5-1 and TRBJ2-5; 10 bases match TRBD2. Germline V lookup: CDR1 SGHRS, CDR2 YFSETQ. Unmatched junction bases numbered 6, after V lost 4 bases and J lost 3 bases. The CDR3 spans 15 residues. Written as DNA, the CDR3 is TGCGCCAGCAGCAGAGTAGCGGGGGGTAAAGAGACCCAGTACTTC. Its translation: CASSRVAGGKETQYF.

V and J are TRBV18 and TRBJ2-4, with no clear D. Germline CDR1 reads KGHSH; CDR2 reads LQKENI. V was pared by 2 bases and J by 1 base, with 6 bases between. The CDR3 covers 14 residues. The CDR3, as DNA: TGTGCCAGCTCACCAACCGGGGCCAAAAACATTCAGTACTTC. Protein product: CASSPTGAKNIQYF.

The J gene is TRBJ2-2, the V gene TRBV9; no reliable D call. V was clipped by 0 bases and J by 1 base, with 4 bases between them. In germline, CDR1 is SGDLS, CDR2 YYNGEE. The CDR3 totals 14 residues. CDR3 protein: CASSVAWNTGELFF. The CDR3 DNA is TGTGCCAGCAGCGTAGCGTGGAACACCGGGGAGCTGTTTTTT.

This clonotype came up a few times. The V call is TRBV7-9, the J call TRBJ2-7; D may be TRBD2 (6 bases). V lost 7 bases and J 6 bases, leaving 16 bases between the germline ends. Looked up from germline, CDR1 is SEHNR and CDR2 is FQNEAQ (reference sequence). The CDR3 consists of 13 residues. CDR3 sequence: CASNGDSPFEQYF. The CDR3 coding sequence is TGTGCCAGCAATGGGGACTCCCCTTTCGAGCAGTACTTC.

In this sample, this clonotype turned up many times. The rearrangement uses TRBV13 and TRBJ2-6; D might be TRBD1 (5 bases). Trimming shortened V by 4 bases and J by 1 base, and 14 bases separated the two germline ends. Germline lookup yields CDR1 PRHDT and CDR2 FYEKMQ (reference sequence). There are 17 residues in the CDR3. DNA for the CDR3: TGTGCCAGCAGCTGGAAGGGCTCAGGGTCTGGGGCCAACGTCCTGACTTTC. It specifies CASSWKGSGSGANVLTF.

This chain connects TRBV29-1 to TRBJ1-5; TRBD1 matches at 7 bases. The trim removed 6 bases at V and 7 bases at J, leaving 9 bases unmatched. The CDR3 contains 13 residues. The V gene's germline CDR1 is SQVTM and CDR2 ANQGSEA. The CDR3 DNA is TGCAGCGTAGAAACAGGGGTGAACCAGCCCCAGCATTTT. Protein product: CSVETGVNQPQHF.

In this sample, this clonotype turned up many times. The chain joins TRBV6-5 to TRBJ2-2, with a weak D call TRBD1 (6 bases). The CDR3 loop spans 15 amino acids. V was clipped by 7 bases and J by 4 bases, with 16 bases between them. CDR1 MNHEY and CDR2 SVGAGI come from the germline V gene. The CDR3 sequence: CASIEGGFGTGELFF. For the CDR3, the DNA is TGTGCCAGCATTGAAGGGGGTTTTGGCACCGGGGAGCTGTTTTTT.

The genes are TRBV10-1 and TRBJ1-1; possibly TRBD1 for D (6 bases). Trimming left V 2 bases short and J 4 bases short, with 14 bases between. Per the germline V gene, CDR1 is WNHNN and CDR2 is SYGVQD (reference sequence). The CDR3 contains 15 residues. Written as DNA, the CDR3 is TGCGCCAGCAGTGAGGGGACAAGGGGTTCCACTGAAGCTTTCTTT. Its protein product is CASSEGTRGSTEAFF.

This clonotype was observed at least ten times. The chain recombines TRBV20-1 with TRBJ1-1, with a possible D match to TRBD1 (6 bases). Per germline, CDR1 DFQATT and CDR2 SNEGSKA (reference sequence). Trimming took off 0 bases at V and 1 base at J, with 15 bases between the two ends. The CDR3 extends over 16 amino acids. The CDR3 spells CSARDPTGWGNTEAFF. For the CDR3, the DNA is TGCAGTGCTAGAGATCCGACAGGATGGGGGAACACTGAAGCTTTCTTT.

The V call is TRBV6-4, the J call TRBJ2-3; TRBD2 matches 13 bases. The CDR3 runs to 16 residues. V lost 2 bases to trimming and J lost 1 base; unmatched junction nucleotides: 0. Germline lookup yields CDR1 MRHNA and CDR2 SNTAGT. The CDR3 is CASSDGTSGGTDTQYF. The CDR3 bases are TGTGCCAGCAGTGACGGGACTAGCGGGGGCACAGATACGCAGTATTTT.

This clonotype was observed a handful of times. V and J are TRBV12-3 or TRBV12-4 and TRBJ2-7; D ambiguous. CDR3 length: 11 residues. V was cut by 5 bases and J by 4 bases, with 6 bases left in between. CDR3 in DNA: TGTGCCAGCAGTGCCATATACGAGCAGTACTTC. Its translation: CASSAIYEQYF.

A few counts support this clonotype. The chain uses TRBV5-6 and TRBJ2-3; unclear D gene. Trimming cost V 0 bases and J 4 bases, with 3 bases left between them. Germline lookup yields CDR1 SGHDT and CDR2 YYEEEE. The CDR3 is 12 residues long. The DNA for the CDR3 is TGTGCCAGCAGCTTGGAGTCAGATACGCAGTATTTT. Its translation is CASSLESDTQYF.

In this sample, this clonotype turned up a few times. The CDR3 bases are TGTGCCAGCACCCACTCCAGCGGGGGGGCTCCAGATACGCAGTATTTT. It is translated as CASTHSSGGAPDTQYF. The rearrangement links TRBV7-9 to TRBJ2-3; 10 positions match TRBD2. The CDR3 consists of 16 residues. After removal of 7 bases from V and 4 bases from J, the junction contained 11 bases not matched to a gene. From germline, CDR1 is SEHNR and CDR2 FQNEAQ (reference sequence).

This clonotype was detected only a few times. The chain employs TRBV5-8 and TRBJ2-3; 8 positions agree with TRBD1. The CDR3 contains 15 residues. CDR1 is SGHTS, CDR2 YDEGEE, per germline. Trimming cost V 5 bases and J 2 bases; bases outside gene matches: 7. In DNA, the CDR3 is TGTGCCAGCAGACCCGGGACAGGCTCCACAGATACGCAGTATTTT. Protein: CASRPGTGSTDTQYF. Supplemented by reference TRBV5-8 and TRBJ2-3, the full variable domain reads EAGVTQSPTHLIKTRGQQATLRCSPISGHTSVYWYQQALGLGLQFLLWYDEGEERNRGNFPPRFSGRQFPNYSSELNVNALELEDSALYLCASRPGTGSTDTQYFGPGTRLTVL.

The chain has TRBV6-1 and TRBJ2-2, with D possibly being TRBD1 (6 bases). V lost 3 bases, J lost 4 bases, and 12 bases lay in between. CDR1 and CDR2 from the germline V gene are MNHNS and SASEGT. The CDR3 loop spans 15 amino acids. The CDR3 sequence: CASSEAGESTGELFF. DNA of the CDR3: TGTGCCAGCAGTGAGGCAGGGGAATCCACCGGGGAGCTGTTTTTT.

The sample holds a few counts of this clonotype. The rearrangement uses TRBV6-5 and TRBJ1-1; no definite D call. CDR3 length equals 15 residues. V lost 0 bases and J lost 0, with 8 bases in between. CDR1 is MNHEY and CDR2 is SVGAGI in the germline V gene. CDR3 loop: CASSYSSRVNTEAFF. In nucleotides, the CDR3 is TGTGCCAGCAGTTACTCGAGCAGAGTGAACACTGAAGCTTTCTTT.

The chain combines TRBV28 with TRBJ1-2, with 7 positions matching TRBD1. V trimming: 7 bases; J trimming: 3 bases; junction bases outside the gene matches: 8. CDR3 length: 14 residues. Germline-derived CDR1 and CDR2 are MDHEN and SYDVKM. This CDR3 reads CASNLRQGYYGYTF. CDR3 in DNA: TGTGCCAGCAACCTTCGACAGGGATACTATGGCTACACCTTC.

The chain links TRBV5-1 to TRBJ2-6, with no clear D. This CDR3 has 17 residues. CDR1 is SGHRS, CDR2 YFSETQ, per germline. With 2 bases removed from V and 0 bases from J, the gap between germline ends came to 12 bases. The CDR3 loop is CASSFYQAISGANVLTF. CDR3 sequence (DNA): TGCGCCAGCAGCTTCTACCAGGCTATCTCTGGGGCCAACGTCCTGACTTTC.

The V and J genes are TRBV20-1 and TRBJ1-1, with a possible D match to TRBD1 (6 bases). Trimming removed 4 bases from V and 3 bases from J, with 15 bases in between. The length of the CDR3 is 14 residues. Per germline, CDR1 DFQATT and CDR2 SNEGSKA (reference sequence). The CDR3 DNA is TGCAGTGCTATATACGGGGGCGCATACACTGAAGCTTTCTTT. Translation: CSAIYGGAYTEAFF.